Listed below are T cell receptor beta chains from one sample, sequenced in a study of identical twins. TCRdb itself ran the 5' RACE reads through MiXCR, one entry per CDR3 protein. The sample has some 570,000 distinct CDR3 sequences, about 20% seen once; the top ten hold roughly 0.5%. This same sample was also taken into another study, of yellow fever vaccine responses in identical twins.

The specimen was CD4+ T cells sorted from blood. These receptors all come from a woman between 18 and 29 years old in good health. CDR3s include the opening cysteine and the closing phenylalanine or tryptophan. A D gene is named only where the DNA matches it firmly. Clone size is given for some rows only: seen once, a few or many times, or a class if the clone is expanded.

clone size: few
J gene: TRBJ2-7
D gene: -
V gene: TRBV5-1
CDR3 protein: CASSQQGEQYF
CDR3 DNA: TGCGCCAGCAGCCAGCAGGGCGAGCAGTACTTC

clone size: few
J gene: TRBJ2-7
D gene: TRBD2
V gene: TRBV6-5
CDR3 protein: CASSYSLAGKSYEQYF
CDR3 DNA: TGTGCCAGCAGTTACTCTTTAGCGGGAAAATCCTACGAGCAGTACTTC

clone size: -
J gene: TRBJ2-3
D gene: -
V gene: TRBV5-1
CDR3 protein: CASSYGSGTDTQYF
CDR3 DNA: TGCGCCAGCAGCTACGGGAGTGGCACAGATACGCAGTATTTT

clone size: few
J gene: TRBJ2-1
D gene: -
V gene: TRBV7-9
CDR3 protein: CASTPGLQGNEQFF
CDR3 DNA: TGTGCCAGCACCCCGGGACTCCAAGGCAATGAGCAGTTCTTC

clone size: -
J gene: TRBJ2-1
D gene: TRBD2
V gene: TRBV5-6
CDR3 protein: CASTTVLAGFVSGQFF
CDR3 DNA: TGTGCCAGCACAACCGTGCTAGCGGGATTCGTCTCGGGGCAGTTCTTC

clone size: few
J gene: TRBJ2-7
D gene: -
V gene: TRBV12-3/TRBV12-4
CDR3 protein: CASSLVVVSAQYF
CDR3 DNA: TGTGCCAGCAGTTTAGTTGTTGTTTCCGCGCAGTACTTC

clone size: -
J gene: TRBJ2-3
D gene: -
V gene: TRBV18
CDR3 protein: CASSPLTTDTQYF
CDR3 DNA: TGTGCCAGCTCACCACTAACCACCGATACGCAGTATTTT

clone size: -
J gene: TRBJ2-3
D gene: -
V gene: TRBV28
CDR3 protein: CASSLFRGADTQYF
CDR3 DNA: TGTGCCAGCAGTTTATTCCGAGGGGCAGATACGCAGTATTTT

clone size: -
J gene: TRBJ2-1
D gene: -
V gene: TRBV12-3/TRBV12-4
CDR3 protein: CASSLGDNNEQFF
CDR3 DNA: TGTGCCAGCAGTTTAGGAGACAACAATGAGCAGTTCTTC

clone size: many
J gene: TRBJ1-2
D gene: TRBD1
V gene: TRBV25-1
CDR3 protein: CASSDGTATNYGYTF
CDR3 DNA: TGTGCCAGCAGTGATGGGACAGCGACGAACTATGGCTACACCTTC

clone size: -
J gene: TRBJ2-5
D gene: -
V gene: TRBV7-9
CDR3 protein: CAITSDQETQYF
CDR3 DNA: TGTGCCATCACGAGTGATCAAGAGACCCAGTACTTC

clone size: many
J gene: TRBJ2-2
D gene: TRBD1
V gene: TRBV5-1
CDR3 protein: CASSKGQGSNTGELFF
CDR3 DNA: TGCGCCAGCAGCAAGGGACAGGGGTCGAACACCGGGGAGCTGTTTTTT

clone size: -
J gene: TRBJ2-7
D gene: -
V gene: TRBV6-1
CDR3 protein: CASSKPVGRIYEQYF
CDR3 DNA: TGTGCCAGCAGCAAGCCCGTAGGTCGGATTTACGAGCAGTACTTC

clone size: few
J gene: TRBJ2-3
D gene: -
V gene: TRBV4-2
CDR3 protein: CASSQDSYPTDTQYF
CDR3 DNA: TGTGCCAGCAGCCAAGATTCCTACCCCACAGATACGCAGTATTTT

clone size: few
J gene: TRBJ2-3
D gene: -
V gene: TRBV20-1
CDR3 protein: CSASVGKDTQYF
CDR3 DNA: TGCAGTGCTAGTGTTGGGAAAGATACGCAGTATTTT

clone size: -
J gene: TRBJ2-1
D gene: TRBD2
V gene: TRBV24-1
CDR3 protein: CATSDLTSGGTSSYNEQFF
CDR3 DNA: TGTGCCACCAGTGATTTGACTAGCGGAGGAACAAGCTCCTACAATGAGCAGTTCTTC

clone size: -
J gene: TRBJ2-3
D gene: -
V gene: TRBV24-1
CDR3 protein: CATSDGTTYTDTQYF
CDR3 DNA: TGTGCCACCAGTGATGGGACAACTTACACAGATACGCAGTATTTT

clone size: -
J gene: TRBJ2-3
D gene: TRBD2
V gene: TRBV20-1
CDR3 protein: CSARVGTSGTDTQYF
CDR3 DNA: TGCAGTGCTAGAGTTGGGACTAGCGGGACAGATACGCAGTATTTT

clone size: -
J gene: TRBJ2-3
D gene: -
V gene: TRBV10-1
CDR3 protein: CASSEFQGGSDTQYF
CDR3 DNA: TGCGCCAGCAGTGAGTTCCAGGGCGGATCAGATACGCAGTATTTT

clone size: -
J gene: TRBJ2-7
D gene: -
V gene: TRBV12-3/TRBV12-4
CDR3 protein: CASSLSGGAEQYF
CDR3 DNA: TGTGCCAGCAGTTTAAGTGGAGGAGCAGAGCAGTACTTC

clone size: -
J gene: TRBJ2-1
D gene: TRBD2
V gene: TRBV12-3/TRBV12-4
CDR3 protein: CASSLSRLAGVVGYNEQFF
CDR3 DNA: TGTGCCAGCAGTCTATCCCGACTAGCGGGAGTAGTGGGTTACAATGAGCAGTTCTTC

clone size: -
J gene: TRBJ2-2
D gene: TRBD1
V gene: TRBV11-2
CDR3 protein: CASSLRTGSDGELFF
CDR3 DNA: TGTGCCAGCAGCTTAAGGACAGGGAGTGACGGGGAGCTGTTTTTT

clone size: -
J gene: TRBJ1-4
D gene: -
V gene: TRBV5-8
CDR3 protein: CASSLADRNEKLFF
CDR3 DNA: TGTGCCAGCAGCTTGGCTGACCGGAATGAAAAACTGTTTTTT

clone size: few
J gene: TRBJ2-1
D gene: -
V gene: TRBV3-1
CDR3 protein: CASSQGDRRGGGEQFF
CDR3 DNA: TGTGCCAGCAGCCAAGGGGACCGGAGAGGTGGGGGTGAGCAGTTCTTC

clone size: -
J gene: TRBJ2-5
D gene: TRBD2
V gene: TRBV20-1
CDR3 protein: CSAAGPFLNQYF
CDR3 DNA: TGCAGTGCAGCGGGACCCTTCCTGAACCAGTACTTC

clone size: -
J gene: TRBJ2-1
D gene: TRBD2
V gene: TRBV12-3/TRBV12-4
CDR3 protein: CASRGTSGGAVGNEQFF
CDR3 DNA: TGTGCCAGCAGGGGGACTAGCGGGGGGGCGGTGGGGAATGAGCAGTTCTTC

clone size: -
J gene: TRBJ2-4
D gene: -
V gene: TRBV20-1
CDR3 protein: CSLVELAKNIQYF
CDR3 DNA: TGCAGCCTTGTAGAGCTAGCCAAAAACATTCAGTACTTC

clone size: -
J gene: TRBJ2-5
D gene: TRBD1
V gene: TRBV9
CDR3 protein: CASSVSLLGQGAITQETQYF
CDR3 DNA: TGTGCCAGCAGCGTTTCCCTACTAGGACAGGGGGCGATAACCCAAGAGACCCAGTACTTC

clone size: -
J gene: TRBJ1-2
D gene: -
V gene: TRBV11-3
CDR3 protein: CASSLDLNGYTF
CDR3 DNA: TGTGCCAGCAGCTTAGATCTTAATGGCTACACCTTC

clone size: few
J gene: TRBJ2-2
D gene: -
V gene: TRBV10-3
CDR3 protein: CAIRLDGNTGELFF
CDR3 DNA: TGTGCCATCCGGCTGGACGGGAACACCGGGGAGCTGTTTTTT

clone size: few
J gene: TRBJ2-5
D gene: TRBD2
V gene: TRBV7-2
CDR3 protein: CASSTPLAGGPRETQYF
CDR3 DNA: TGTGCCAGCAGCACACCCTTAGCGGGGGGGCCCCGGGAGACCCAGTACTTC

clone size: few
J gene: TRBJ2-1
D gene: -
V gene: TRBV28
CDR3 protein: CASSFGLVRSEQFF
CDR3 DNA: TGTGCCAGCAGTTTCGGGCTAGTTCGCAGTGAGCAGTTCTTC

clone size: -
J gene: TRBJ2-5
D gene: -
V gene: TRBV7-9
CDR3 protein: CASSLGLIQETQYF
CDR3 DNA: TGTGCCAGCAGTCTGGGACTTATCCAAGAGACCCAGTACTTC

clone size: many
J gene: TRBJ1-1
D gene: -
V gene: TRBV12-3/TRBV12-4
CDR3 protein: CASSPGYTEAFF
CDR3 DNA: TGTGCCAGCAGTCCAGGGTACACTGAAGCTTTCTTT

clone size: -
J gene: TRBJ1-6
D gene: -
V gene: TRBV4-1
CDR3 protein: CASSLGQRDSPLHF
CDR3 DNA: TGCGCCAGCAGCCTTGGACAGCGAGATTCACCCCTCCACTTT

clone size: -
J gene: TRBJ2-3
D gene: TRBD2
V gene: TRBV20-1
CDR3 protein: CSARGGGGSGRSDTQYF
CDR3 DNA: TGCAGTGCTAGAGGAGGGGGTGGTAGCGGGAGATCAGATACGCAGTATTTT

clone size: few
J gene: TRBJ2-5
D gene: TRBD1
V gene: TRBV11-1
CDR3 protein: CASSLYALTGGKARQETQYF
CDR3 DNA: TGTGCCAGCAGCTTATACGCCCTTACAGGGGGCAAGGCGCGACAAGAGACCCAGTACTTC

clone size: -
J gene: TRBJ1-1
D gene: TRBD1
V gene: TRBV10-3
CDR3 protein: CAIGGGSDTEAFF
CDR3 DNA: TGTGCCATCGGAGGGGGCTCTGACACTGAAGCTTTCTTT

clone size: -
J gene: TRBJ1-1
D gene: -
V gene: TRBV12-3/TRBV12-4
CDR3 protein: CANSSPGQRNTEAFF
CDR3 DNA: TGTGCCAACAGTTCTCCGGGACAAAGAAACACTGAAGCTTTCTTT

clone size: -
J gene: TRBJ2-2
D gene: TRBD2
V gene: TRBV2
CDR3 protein: CASRREGTGELFF
CDR3 DNA: TGTGCCTCGAGGCGGGAGGGTACCGGGGAGCTGTTTTTT

clone size: -
J gene: TRBJ2-7
D gene: TRBD2
V gene: TRBV20-1
CDR3 protein: CSARDPSGSSRYEQYF
CDR3 DNA: TGCAGTGCTAGAGATCCTAGCGGGAGTTCCCGCTACGAGCAGTACTTC

clone size: few
J gene: TRBJ2-1
D gene: -
V gene: TRBV6-2/TRBV6-3
CDR3 protein: CASSPSGRNNEQFF
CDR3 DNA: TGTGCCAGCAGCCCGTCCGGACGAAACAATGAGCAGTTCTTC

clone size: few
J gene: TRBJ2-7
D gene: TRBD2
V gene: TRBV5-1
CDR3 protein: CASSLGGRASYEQYF
CDR3 DNA: TGCGCCAGCAGCTTAGGCGGGAGGGCGTCGTACGAGCAGTACTTC

clone size: -
J gene: TRBJ2-5
D gene: -
V gene: TRBV20-1
CDR3 protein: CSASGPLAKTQYF
CDR3 DNA: TGCAGTGCTAGCGGGCCCCTCGCCAAGACCCAGTACTTC

clone size: few
J gene: TRBJ2-2
D gene: TRBD2
V gene: TRBV4-1
CDR3 protein: CASSQPLARELFF
CDR3 DNA: TGCGCCAGCAGCCAACCACTAGCGAGGGAGCTGTTTTTT

clone size: few
J gene: TRBJ1-2
D gene: -
V gene: TRBV5-1
CDR3 protein: CASSLGGTESRGGYTF
CDR3 DNA: TGCGCCAGCAGCTTGGGGGGGACGGAGTCCCGGGGTGGCTACACCTTC

clone size: few
J gene: TRBJ2-2
D gene: TRBD2
V gene: TRBV6-1
CDR3 protein: CASSDGRAVGTGELFF
CDR3 DNA: TGTGCCAGCAGTGACGGGAGGGCCGTAGGAACCGGGGAGCTGTTTTTT

clone size: -
J gene: TRBJ1-6
D gene: -
V gene: TRBV10-2
CDR3 protein: CASSVTDSDSPLHF
CDR3 DNA: TGCGCCAGCAGTGTCACAGACAGCGATTCACCCCTCCACTTT

clone size: few
J gene: TRBJ2-2
D gene: TRBD2
V gene: TRBV3-1
CDR3 protein: CASSTSGKTGELFF
CDR3 DNA: TGTGCCAGCAGCACTAGCGGTAAAACCGGGGAGCTGTTTTTT

clone size: few
J gene: TRBJ2-1
D gene: -
V gene: TRBV9
CDR3 protein: CASSVDWASYNEQFF
CDR3 DNA: TGTGCCAGCAGCGTAGACTGGGCCTCCTACAATGAGCAGTTCTTC

clone size: few
J gene: TRBJ1-2
D gene: -
V gene: TRBV3-1
CDR3 protein: CASSLGPANYGYTF
CDR3 DNA: TGTGCCAGCAGCCTCGGGCCCGCTAACTATGGCTACACCTTC

clone size: -
J gene: TRBJ2-7
D gene: -
V gene: TRBV6-1
CDR3 protein: CASSKNTFNYEQYF
CDR3 DNA: TGTGCCAGCAGCAAGAATACCTTTAACTACGAGCAGTACTTC

clone size: -
J gene: TRBJ2-5
D gene: -
V gene: TRBV9
CDR3 protein: CASSKNGLSKETQYF
CDR3 DNA: TGTGCCAGCAGCAAAAACGGACTTTCAAAGGAGACCCAGTACTTC

clone size: few
J gene: TRBJ1-2
D gene: -
V gene: TRBV12-3/TRBV12-4
CDR3 protein: CASSRGGGDGYTF
CDR3 DNA: TGTGCCAGCAGTCGCGGGGGGGGCGATGGCTACACCTTC

clone size: many
J gene: TRBJ2-7
D gene: -
V gene: TRBV20-1
CDR3 protein: CSARDVGHVLYEQYF
CDR3 DNA: TGCAGTGCTAGAGATGTTGGCCATGTTCTCTACGAGCAGTACTTC

clone size: few
J gene: TRBJ2-5
D gene: -
V gene: TRBV9
CDR3 protein: CASSVGPSPQETQYF
CDR3 DNA: TGTGCCAGCAGCGTAGGTCCCTCCCCCCAAGAGACCCAGTACTTC

clone size: -
J gene: TRBJ2-2
D gene: TRBD1
V gene: TRBV27
CDR3 protein: CASTSGTGSTGELFF
CDR3 DNA: TGTGCCAGCACTTCGGGGACAGGAAGTACCGGGGAGCTGTTTTTT

clone size: -
J gene: TRBJ2-3
D gene: TRBD1
V gene: TRBV12-3/TRBV12-4
CDR3 protein: CASSYRGWGTDTQYF
CDR3 DNA: TGTGCCAGCAGCTACAGGGGTTGGGGCACAGATACGCAGTATTTT

clone size: -
J gene: TRBJ2-1
D gene: -
V gene: TRBV7-9
CDR3 protein: CASRLEGPAYNEQFF
CDR3 DNA: TGTGCCAGCAGGCTGGAGGGCCCGGCCTACAATGAGCAGTTCTTC

clone size: -
J gene: TRBJ2-3
D gene: -
V gene: TRBV6-5
CDR3 protein: CASSYSWTAAQDTQYF
CDR3 DNA: TGTGCCAGCAGTTACTCGTGGACTGCAGCCCAAGATACGCAGTATTTT